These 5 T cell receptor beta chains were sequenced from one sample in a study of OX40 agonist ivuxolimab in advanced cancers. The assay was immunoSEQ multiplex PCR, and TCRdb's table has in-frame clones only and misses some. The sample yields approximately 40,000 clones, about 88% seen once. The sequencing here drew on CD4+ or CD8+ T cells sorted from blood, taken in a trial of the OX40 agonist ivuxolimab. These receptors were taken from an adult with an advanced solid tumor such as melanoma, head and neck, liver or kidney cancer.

The chain's CDR3 is CASSFSGHSYEQYF. The CDR3 DNA is TGTGCCAGCAGCTTTTCGGGACACAGCTACGAGCAGTACTTC. V and J are TRBV5-4 and TRBJ2-5; tentative D call: TRBD1 (6 bases). Near its end, the DNA agrees better with TRBJ2-7, so the J call may be wrong. This CDR3 contains 14 residues. From germline, CDR1 is SGHNT and CDR2 YYREEE (reference sequence).

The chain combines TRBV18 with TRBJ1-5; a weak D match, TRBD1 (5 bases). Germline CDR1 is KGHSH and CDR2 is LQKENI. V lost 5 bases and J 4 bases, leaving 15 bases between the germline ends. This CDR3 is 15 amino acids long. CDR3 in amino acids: CASSWDGGVNQPQHF. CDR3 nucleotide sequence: TGTGCCAGCTCATGGGACGGGGGGGTAAATCAGCCCCAGCATTTT.

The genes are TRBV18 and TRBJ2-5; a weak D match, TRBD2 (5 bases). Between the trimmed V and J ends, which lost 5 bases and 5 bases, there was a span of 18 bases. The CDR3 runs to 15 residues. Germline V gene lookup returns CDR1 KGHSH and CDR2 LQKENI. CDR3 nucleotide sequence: TGTGCCAGCTCATCGTTTTCGGGGAACCGGGAGACCCAGTACTTC. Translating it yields CASSSFSGNRETQYF.

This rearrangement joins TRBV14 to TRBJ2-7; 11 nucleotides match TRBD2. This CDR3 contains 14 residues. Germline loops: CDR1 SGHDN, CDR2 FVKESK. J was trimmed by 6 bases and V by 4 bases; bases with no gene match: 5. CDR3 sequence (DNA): TGTGCCAGCAGCCTTCAGACTAGCGGGGCCGAGCAGTACTTC. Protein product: CASSLQTSGAEQYF. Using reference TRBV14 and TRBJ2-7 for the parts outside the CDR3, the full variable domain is EAGVTQFPSHSVIEKGQTVTLRCDPISGHDNLYWYRRVMGKEIKFLLHFVKESKQDESGMPNNRFLAERTGGTYSTLKVQPAELEDSGVYFCASSLQTSGAEQYFGPGTRLTVT.

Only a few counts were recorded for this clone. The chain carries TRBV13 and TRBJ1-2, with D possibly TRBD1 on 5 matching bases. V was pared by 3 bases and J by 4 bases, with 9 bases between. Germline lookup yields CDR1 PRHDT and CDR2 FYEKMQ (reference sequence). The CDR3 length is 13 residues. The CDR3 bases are TGTGCCAGCAGCTTTACCGGGACCTATGGCTACACCTTC. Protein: CASSFTGTYGYTF.